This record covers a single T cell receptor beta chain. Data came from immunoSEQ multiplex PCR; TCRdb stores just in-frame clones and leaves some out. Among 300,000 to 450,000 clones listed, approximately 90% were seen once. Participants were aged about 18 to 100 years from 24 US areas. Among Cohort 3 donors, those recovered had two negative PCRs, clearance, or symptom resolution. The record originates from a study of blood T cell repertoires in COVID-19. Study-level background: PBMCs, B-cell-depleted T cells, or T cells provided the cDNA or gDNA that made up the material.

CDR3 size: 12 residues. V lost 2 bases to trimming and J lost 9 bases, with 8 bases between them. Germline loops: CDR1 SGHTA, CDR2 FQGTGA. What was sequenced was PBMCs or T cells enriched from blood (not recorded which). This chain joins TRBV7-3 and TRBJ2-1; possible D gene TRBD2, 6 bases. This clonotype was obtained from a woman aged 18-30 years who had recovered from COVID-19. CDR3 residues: CASSLAEGEQFF. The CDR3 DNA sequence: TGTGCCAGCAGCTTAGCGGAGGGTGAGCAGTTCTTC. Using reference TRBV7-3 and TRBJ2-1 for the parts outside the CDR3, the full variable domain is GAGVSQTPSNKVTEKGKYVELRCDPISGHTALYWYRQSLGQGPEFLIYFQGTGAADDSGLPNDRFFAVRPEGSVSTLKIQRTERGDSAVYLCASSLAEGEQFFGPGTRLTVL.